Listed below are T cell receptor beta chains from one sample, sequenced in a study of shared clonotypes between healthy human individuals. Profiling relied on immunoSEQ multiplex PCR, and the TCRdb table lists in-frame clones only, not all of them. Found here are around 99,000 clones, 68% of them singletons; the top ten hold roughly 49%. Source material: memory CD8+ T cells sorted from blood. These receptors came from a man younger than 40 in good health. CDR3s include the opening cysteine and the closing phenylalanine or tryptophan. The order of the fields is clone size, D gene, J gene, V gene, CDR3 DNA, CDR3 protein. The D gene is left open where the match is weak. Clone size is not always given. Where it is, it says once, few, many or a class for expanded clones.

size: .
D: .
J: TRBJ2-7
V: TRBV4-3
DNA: TGCGCCAGCAGCCAAGATGGTAGGGGTGCGGCGCAGTACTTC
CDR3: CASSQDGRGAAQYF

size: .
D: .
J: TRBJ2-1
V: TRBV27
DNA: TGTGCCAGCAGCCCCCAGGGAGGTGAGCAGTTCTTC
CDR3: CASSPQGGEQFF

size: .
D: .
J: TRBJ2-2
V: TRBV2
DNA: TGTGCCAGCAGTGTGCTACCCACCGGGGAGCTGTTTTTT
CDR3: CASSVLPTGELFF

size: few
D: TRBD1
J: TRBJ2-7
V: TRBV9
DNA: TGTGCCAGCAGCGTGGGGGACAGCAGCTACGAGCAGTACTTC
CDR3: CASSVGDSSYEQYF

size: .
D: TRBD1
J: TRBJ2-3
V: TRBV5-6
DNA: TGTGCCAGCAGCTTGTTGGACAGGGCAACAGATACGCAGTATTTT
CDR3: CASSLLDRATDTQYF

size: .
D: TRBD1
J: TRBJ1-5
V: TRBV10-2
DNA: TGCGCCAGCAGTGAACCCGGGACAGGGATGGATCAGCCCCAGCATTTT
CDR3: CASSEPGTGMDQPQHF

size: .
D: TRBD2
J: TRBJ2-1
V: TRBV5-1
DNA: TGCGCCAGCAGTCTGACTAGCGGGAGAATCAATGAGCAGTTCTTC
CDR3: CASSLTSGRINEQFF

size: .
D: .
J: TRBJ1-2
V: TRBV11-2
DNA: TGTGCCAGCAGCTCCATGACCGAACCGCACTATGGCTACACCTTC
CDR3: CASSSMTEPHYGYTF

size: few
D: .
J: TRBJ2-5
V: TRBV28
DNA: TGTGCCAGCAGTACGGTTGGAGCGAAAGAGACCCAGTACTTC
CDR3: CASSTVGAKETQYF

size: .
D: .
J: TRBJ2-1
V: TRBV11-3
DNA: TGTGCCAGCAGCTTAGAGGCACCCAATGAGCAGTTCTTC
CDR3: CASSLEAPNEQFF

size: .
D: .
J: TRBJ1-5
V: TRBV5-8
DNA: TGTGCCAGCAGCCCGTTTGGCGGTACAGGGTTCCTCGTACAGCCCCAGCATTTT
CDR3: CASSPFGGTGFLVQPQHF

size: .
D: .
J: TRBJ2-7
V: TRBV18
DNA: TGTGCCAGCTCACCTCGAGGGAGGACCTACGAGCAGTACTTC
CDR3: CASSPRGRTYEQYF

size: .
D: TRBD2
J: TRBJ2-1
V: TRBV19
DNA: TGTGCCAGTACCCTCGGACTAGCGGGGTTTTACAATGAGCAGTTCTTC
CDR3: CASTLGLAGFYNEQFF

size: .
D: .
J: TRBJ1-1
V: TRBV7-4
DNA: TGTGCCAGCAGCTTTCTCTCCAGGGATCAGGGAGCTTTCTTT
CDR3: CASSFLSRDQGAFF

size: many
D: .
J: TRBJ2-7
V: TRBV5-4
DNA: TGTGCCAGCAGGGGGTTTGTCTCAGGGGACGAGCAGTACTTC
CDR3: CASRGFVSGDEQYF

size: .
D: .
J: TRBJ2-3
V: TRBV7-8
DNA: TGTGCCAGCAGCTTTGGTCAGGTGGCCACTAGCTCAGATACGCAGTATTTT
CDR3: CASSFGQVATSSDTQYF

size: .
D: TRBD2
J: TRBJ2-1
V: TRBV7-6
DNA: TGTGCCAGCAGCCAATCCAATAGCGGGAGAAACTACAATGAGCAGTTCTTC
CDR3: CASSQSNSGRNYNEQFF

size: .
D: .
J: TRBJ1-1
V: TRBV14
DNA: TGTGCCAGCAGCCAAGATGAATACAGGATCATGAACACTGAAGCTTTCTTT
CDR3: CASSQDEYRIMNTEAFF

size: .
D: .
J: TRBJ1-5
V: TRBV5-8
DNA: TGTGCCAGCGGTGGATCGTGGGGGGCAAATCAGCCCCAGCATTTT
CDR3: CASGGSWGANQPQHF

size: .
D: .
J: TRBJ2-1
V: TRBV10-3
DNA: TGTGCCATCTCGGAACCGGGACTGCTCTCCTACAATGAGCAGTTCTTC
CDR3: CAISEPGLLSYNEQFF

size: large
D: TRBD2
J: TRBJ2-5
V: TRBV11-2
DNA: TGTGCCAGCAGCTTCTGGGGGGGACACCAAGAGACCCAGTACTTC
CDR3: CASSFWGGHQETQYF

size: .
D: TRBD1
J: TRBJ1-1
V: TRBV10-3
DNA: TGTGCCATCAGTGATTGGGACAGGGCTAACACTGAAGCTTTCTTT
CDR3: CAISDWDRANTEAFF

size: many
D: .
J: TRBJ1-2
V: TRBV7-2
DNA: TGTGCCAGCAGCTTAGGGCAAAATAACTATGGCTACACCTTC
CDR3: CASSLGQNNYGYTF

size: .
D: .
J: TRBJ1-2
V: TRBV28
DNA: TGTGCCTACGGAGGATATCGGGGCTACACCTTC
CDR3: CAYGGYRGYTF

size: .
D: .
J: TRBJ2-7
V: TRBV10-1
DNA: TGCGCCAGCAGTGAGTGGCCGGCTAGCGAGGCCTACGAGCAGTACTTC
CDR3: CASSEWPASEAYEQYF

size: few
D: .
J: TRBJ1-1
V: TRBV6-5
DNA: TGTGCCAGCAGTTACTCAGATGACACTGAAGCTTTCTTT
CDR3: CASSYSDDTEAFF

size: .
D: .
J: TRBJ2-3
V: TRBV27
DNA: TGTGCCAGCAGTTTAAGTTTGGCAGCTAGCACAGATACGCAGTATTTT
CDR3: CASSLSLAASTDTQYF

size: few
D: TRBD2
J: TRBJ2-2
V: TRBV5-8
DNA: TGTGCCAGCACAGCTAGCGGGACCCTAGGCGGGGAGCTGTTTTTT
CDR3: CASTASGTLGGELFF

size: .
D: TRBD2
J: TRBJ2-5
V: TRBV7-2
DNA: TGTGCCAGCAGCTCTCGGCGGACTAGCGGGAGTCAACAAGAGACCCAGTACTTC
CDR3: CASSSRRTSGSQQETQYF

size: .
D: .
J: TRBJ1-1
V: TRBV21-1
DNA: TGTGCCAGCAGCCCCCAGGACAATTCTTTT
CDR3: CASSPQDNSF

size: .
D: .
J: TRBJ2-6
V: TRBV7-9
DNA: TGCGCCAGCAGCCAAGTCACGGGTTCTGGGGCCAACGTCCTGACTTTC
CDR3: CASSQVTGSGANVLTF

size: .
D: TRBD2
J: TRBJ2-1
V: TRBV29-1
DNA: TGCAGCGTTGTGGGGACTAGCGTCACCTACAATGAGCAGTTCTTC
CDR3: CSVVGTSVTYNEQFF

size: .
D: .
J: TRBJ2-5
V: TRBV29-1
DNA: TGCAGCGTTGAGTTGGCCCAGGGTACCCAGTACTTC
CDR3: CSVELAQGTQYF